This T cell receptor (beta chain) derives from a study of blood T cell repertoires in COVID-19. At the level of the study: The United States, Italy and Spain provided the acute and convalescent COVID-19 samples.

Using immunoSEQ multiplex PCR, the repertoire was profiled, and TCRdb retains in-frame clones only, with some absent. The data hold about 150,000 clones, with about 85% observed a single time. There are 16 residues in the CDR3. CDR1 and CDR2 from the germline V gene are SGDLS and YYNGEE. V was shortened by 4 bases and J by 1 base, with 15 bases between the two germline ends. The sequenced material came from peripheral blood. The chain joins TRBV9 to TRBJ2-1; a possible D gene is TRBD2 (6 bases). The source of this sequence is a man in his sixties with COVID-19, enrolled during active disease. The CDR3 nucleotides are TGTGCCAGCAGCCCTACCCCCAGCGGGTCCTACAATGAGCAGTTCTTC. Amino acids: CASSPTPSGSYNEQFF. The full variable domain, in which reference TRBV9 and TRBJ2-1 provide the parts outside the CDR3, is DSGVTQTPKHLITATGQRVTLRCSPRSGDLSVYWYQQSLDQGLQFLIQYYNGEERAKGNILERFSAQQFPDLHSELNLSSLELGDSALYFCASSPTPSGSYNEQFFGPGTRLTVL.